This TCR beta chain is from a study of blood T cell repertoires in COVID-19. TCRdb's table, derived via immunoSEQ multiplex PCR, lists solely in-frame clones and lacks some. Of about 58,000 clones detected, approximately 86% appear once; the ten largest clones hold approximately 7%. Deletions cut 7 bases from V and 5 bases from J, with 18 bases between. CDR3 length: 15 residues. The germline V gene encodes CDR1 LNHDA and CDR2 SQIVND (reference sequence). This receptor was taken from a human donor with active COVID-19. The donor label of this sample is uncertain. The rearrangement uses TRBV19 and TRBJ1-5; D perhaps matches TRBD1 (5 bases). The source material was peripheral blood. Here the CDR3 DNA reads TGTGCCAGTACGCGTCGGGGGGGAGGGCATCAGCCCCAGCATTTT. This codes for CASTRRGGGHQPQHF.